This is a list of T cell receptor beta chains from one sample in a study of blood T cell repertoires in COVID-19. Repertoires were generated with immunoSEQ multiplex PCR, while TCRdb's copy carries only in-frame clones and drops some. This sample carries about 110,000 clones, roughly 79% of them seen once, and the ten largest clones take over 8.5%. Sequenced material: peripheral blood. The origin of the receptors is a woman aged 70 to 79 with acute or convalescent COVID-19. Each CDR3 is given with its conserved first and last residue. A D gene is named only where the DNA matches it firmly. Where a row states a size, it is once, few, many or the class of an expanded clone; other rows omit it.

length | size | D | J | V | CDR3 | DNA
15 | few | TRBD1 | TRBJ2-5 | TRBV7-2 | CASSRQGARGETQYF | TGTGCCAGCAGCAGACAGGGGGCGAGGGGAGAGACCCAGTACTTC
15 | - | TRBD1 | TRBJ2-7 | TRBV19 | CASESCRGNNCEQYF | TGTGCCAGTGAATCCTGCAGGGGGAATAATTGCGAGCAGTACTTC
17 | - | TRBD1 | TRBJ2-1 | TRBV5-6 | CASSLGQATFSYNEQFF | TGTGCCAGCAGCCTTGGACAGGCGACGTTCTCCTACAATGAGCAGTTCTTC
13 | - | - | TRBJ2-1 | TRBV6-5 | CASSQTYDNEQFF | TGTGCCAGCAGCCAGACTTACGACAATGAGCAGTTCTTC
14 | - | TRBD1 | TRBJ1-1 | TRBV9 | CASSVAQGDTEAFF | TGTGCCAGCAGCGTAGCACAGGGGGACACTGAAGCTTTCTTT
14 | - | TRBD1 | TRBJ2-7 | TRBV27 | CASSLSGQGAEQYF | TGTGCCAGCAGTTTATCGGGACAGGGAGCCGAGCAGTACTTC
14 | - | - | TRBJ1-1 | TRBV4-1 | CASSQDFGNTEAFF | TGCGCCAGCAGCCAAGATTTCGGGAACACTGAAGCTTTCTTT
16 | - | TRBD2 | TRBJ2-3 | TRBV4-2 | CASSPPAGGRTDTQYF | TGTGCCAGCAGCCCCCCGGCGGGGGGCCGGACAGATACGCAGTATTTT
14 | - | - | TRBJ2-5 | TRBV11-3 | CASSSSGADKTQYF | TGTGCCAGCAGCTCGTCAGGGGCTGATAAGACCCAGTACTTC
14 | - | - | TRBJ2-7 | TRBV6-5 | CASSPRDKPYEQYF | TGTGCCAGCAGCCCCCGGGACAAGCCATACGAGCAGTACTTC
15 | - | TRBD1 | TRBJ1-5 | TRBV28 | CASSPPRQGNQPQHF | TGTGCCAGCAGTCCCCCCCGACAGGGTAATCAGCCCCAGCATTTT
16 | - | TRBD1 | TRBJ1-2 | TRBV4-2 | CASSQDTGQGDYGYTF | TGTGCCAGCAGCCAAGATACGGGACAGGGGGACTATGGCTACACCTTC
17 | - | TRBD1 | TRBJ2-2 | TRBV27 | CASTLRGTGYGTGELFF | TGTGCCAGCACCCTAAGGGGGACAGGGTACGGCACCGGGGAGCTGTTTTTT
15 | - | TRBD2 | TRBJ2-7 | TRBV28 | CASSPGLAGNYEQYF | TGTGCCAGCAGTCCTGGACTAGCGGGGAACTACGAGCAGTACTTC
15 | - | TRBD1 | TRBJ1-2 | TRBV28 | CASSLGQGNNYGYTF | TGTGCCAGCAGTTTGGGACAGGGTAACAACTATGGCTACACCTTC
14 | - | TRBD2 | TRBJ2-1 | TRBV2 | CASTLAGGPGEQFF | TGTGCCAGCACACTAGCGGGAGGGCCGGGTGAGCAGTTCTTC